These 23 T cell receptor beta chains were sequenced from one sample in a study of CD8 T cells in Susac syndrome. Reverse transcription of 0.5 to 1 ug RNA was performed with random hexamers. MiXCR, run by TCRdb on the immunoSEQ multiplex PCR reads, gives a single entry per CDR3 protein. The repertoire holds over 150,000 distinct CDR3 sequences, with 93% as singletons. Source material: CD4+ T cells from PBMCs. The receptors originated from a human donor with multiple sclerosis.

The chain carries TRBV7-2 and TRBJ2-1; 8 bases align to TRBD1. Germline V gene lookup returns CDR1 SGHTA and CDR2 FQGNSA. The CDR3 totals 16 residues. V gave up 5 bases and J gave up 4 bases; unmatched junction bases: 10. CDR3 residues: CASSPRAGTGYNEQFF. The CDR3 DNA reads TGTGCCAGCAGCCCCCGGGCCGGGACAGGTTACAATGAGCAGTTCTTC.

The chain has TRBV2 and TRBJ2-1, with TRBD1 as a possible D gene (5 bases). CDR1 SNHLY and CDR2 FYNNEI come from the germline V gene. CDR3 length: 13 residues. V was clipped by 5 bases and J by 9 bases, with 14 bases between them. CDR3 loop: CASSNPGSGEQFF. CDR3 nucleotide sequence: TGTGCCAGCAGTAACCCAGGGTCGGGTGAGCAGTTCTTC.

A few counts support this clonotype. CDR3 DNA: TGTGCCAGCAGTTTAGGCGGGGAGGGCAATCAGCCCCAGCATTTT. It yields the protein CASSLGGEGNQPQHF. The gene calls are TRBV12-3 or TRBV12-4 and TRBJ1-5; D call uncertain. This CDR3 spans 15 amino acids. V lost 1 base and J lost 2, with 9 bases in between.

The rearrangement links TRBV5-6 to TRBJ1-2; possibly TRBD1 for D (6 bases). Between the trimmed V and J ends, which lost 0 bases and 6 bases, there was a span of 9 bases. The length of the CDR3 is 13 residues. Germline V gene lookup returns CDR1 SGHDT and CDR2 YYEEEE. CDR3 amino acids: CASSLGTADGYTF. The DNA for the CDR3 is TGTGCCAGCAGCTTGGGGACAGCGGATGGCTACACCTTC.

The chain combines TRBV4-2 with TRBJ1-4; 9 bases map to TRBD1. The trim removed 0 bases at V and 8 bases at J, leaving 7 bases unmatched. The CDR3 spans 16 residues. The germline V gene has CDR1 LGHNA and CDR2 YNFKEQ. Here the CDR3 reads CASSQDQGQGNEKLFF. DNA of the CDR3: TGTGCCAGCAGCCAAGATCAGGGACAGGGAAACGAAAAACTGTTTTTT.

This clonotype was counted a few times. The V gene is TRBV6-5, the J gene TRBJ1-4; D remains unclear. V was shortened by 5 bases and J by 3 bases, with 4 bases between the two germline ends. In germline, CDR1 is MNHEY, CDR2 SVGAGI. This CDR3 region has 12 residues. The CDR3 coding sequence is TGTGCCAGCAGTCAACCTAATGAAAAACTGTTTTTT. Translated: CASSQPNEKLFF.

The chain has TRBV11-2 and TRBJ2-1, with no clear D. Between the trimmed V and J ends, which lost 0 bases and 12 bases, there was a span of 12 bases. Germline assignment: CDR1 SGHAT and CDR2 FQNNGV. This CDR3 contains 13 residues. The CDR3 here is CASSLDLQGRQFF. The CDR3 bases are TGTGCCAGCAGCTTAGATTTGCAAGGTCGGCAGTTCTTC.

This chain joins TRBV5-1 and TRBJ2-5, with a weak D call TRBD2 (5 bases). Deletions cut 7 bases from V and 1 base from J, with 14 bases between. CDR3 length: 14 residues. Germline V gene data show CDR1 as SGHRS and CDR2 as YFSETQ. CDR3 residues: CASSFGGLQETQYF. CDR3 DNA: TGCGCCAGCTCCTTTGGAGGTCTCCAAGAGACCCAGTACTTC.

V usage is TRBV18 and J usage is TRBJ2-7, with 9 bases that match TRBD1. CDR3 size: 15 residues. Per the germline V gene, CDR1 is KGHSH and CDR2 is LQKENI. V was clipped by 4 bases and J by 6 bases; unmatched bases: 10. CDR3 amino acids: CASSLTGTGSGEQYF. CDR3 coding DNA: TGTGCCAGCTCACTAACCGGGACAGGGTCTGGCGAGCAGTACTTC.

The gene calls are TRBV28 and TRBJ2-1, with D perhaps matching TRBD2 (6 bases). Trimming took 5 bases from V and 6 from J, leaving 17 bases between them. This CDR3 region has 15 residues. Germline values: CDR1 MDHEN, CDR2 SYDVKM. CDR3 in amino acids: CASSPSGTLLNEQFF. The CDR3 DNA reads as TGTGCCAGCAGTCCTTCCGGGACTTTACTCAATGAGCAGTTCTTC.

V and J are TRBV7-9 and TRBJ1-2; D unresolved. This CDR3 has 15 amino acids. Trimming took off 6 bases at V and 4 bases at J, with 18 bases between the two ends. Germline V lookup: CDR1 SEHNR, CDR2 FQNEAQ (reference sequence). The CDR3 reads CASSPDLLRSYGYTF. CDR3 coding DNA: TGTGCCAGCAGTCCTGACCTCCTCCGAAGCTATGGCTACACCTTC.

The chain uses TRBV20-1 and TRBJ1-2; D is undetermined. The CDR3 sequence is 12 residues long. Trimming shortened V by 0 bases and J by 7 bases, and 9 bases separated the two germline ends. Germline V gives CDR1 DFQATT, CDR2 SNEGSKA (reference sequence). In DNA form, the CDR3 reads TGCAGTGCTAGAGATTTGCAGGTTGGCTACACCTTC. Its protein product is CSARDLQVGYTF.

The CDR3 here is CASSLVAGGENEQYF. Here the CDR3 DNA reads TGCGCCAGCAGCTTGGTGGCGGGAGGAGAAAACGAGCAGTACTTC. The chain employs TRBV5-1 and TRBJ2-7; 8 bases match TRBD2. After removal of 0 bases from V and 5 bases from J, the junction contained 7 bases not matched to a gene. Germline values: CDR1 SGHRS, CDR2 YFSETQ. This CDR3 spans 15 amino acids.

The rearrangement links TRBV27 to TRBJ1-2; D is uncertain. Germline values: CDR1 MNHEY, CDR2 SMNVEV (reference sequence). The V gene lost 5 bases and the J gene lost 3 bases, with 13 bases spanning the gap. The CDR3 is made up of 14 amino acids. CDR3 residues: CASSPRGQDYGYTF. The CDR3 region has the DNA TGTGCCAGCAGTCCCCGTGGCCAGGACTATGGCTACACCTTC.

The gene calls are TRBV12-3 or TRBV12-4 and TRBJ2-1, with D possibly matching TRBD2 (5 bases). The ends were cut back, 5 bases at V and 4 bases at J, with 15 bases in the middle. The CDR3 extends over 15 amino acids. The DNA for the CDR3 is TGTGCCAGCAGTCCCCGAGGGAGTCCTTACAATGAGCAGTTCTTC. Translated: CASSPRGSPYNEQFF.

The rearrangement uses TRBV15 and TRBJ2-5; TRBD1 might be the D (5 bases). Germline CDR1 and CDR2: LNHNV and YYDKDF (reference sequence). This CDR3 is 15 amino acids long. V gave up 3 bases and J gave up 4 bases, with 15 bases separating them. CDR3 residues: CATSREAQGRETQYF. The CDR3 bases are TGTGCCACCAGCAGGGAAGCTCAGGGAAGAGAGACCCAGTACTTC.

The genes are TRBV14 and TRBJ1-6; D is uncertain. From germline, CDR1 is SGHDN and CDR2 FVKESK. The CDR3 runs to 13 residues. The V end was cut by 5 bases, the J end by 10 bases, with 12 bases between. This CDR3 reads CASSLRPPSPLHF. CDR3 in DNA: TGTGCCAGCAGCTTACGACCACCATCACCCCTCCACTTT.

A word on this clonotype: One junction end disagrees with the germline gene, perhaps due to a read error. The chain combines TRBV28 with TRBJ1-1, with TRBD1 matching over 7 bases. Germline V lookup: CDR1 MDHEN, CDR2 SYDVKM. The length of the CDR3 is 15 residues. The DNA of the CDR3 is TGTTCCAGCAGTACTACGACAGGGAGGAACACTGAAGCTTTCTTT. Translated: CSSSTTTGRNTEAFF.

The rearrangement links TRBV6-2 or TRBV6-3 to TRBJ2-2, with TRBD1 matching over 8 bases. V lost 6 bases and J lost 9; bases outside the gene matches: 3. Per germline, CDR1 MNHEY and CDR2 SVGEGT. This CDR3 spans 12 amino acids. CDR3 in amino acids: CASSQGAWELFF. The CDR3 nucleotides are TGTGCCAGCAGCCAGGGGGCCTGGGAGCTGTTTTTT.

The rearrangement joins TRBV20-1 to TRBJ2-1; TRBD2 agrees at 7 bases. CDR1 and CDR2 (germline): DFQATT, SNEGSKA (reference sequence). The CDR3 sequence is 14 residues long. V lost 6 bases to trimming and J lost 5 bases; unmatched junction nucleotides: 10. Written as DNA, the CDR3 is TGCAGTGCGCCTAAAGCGGGAAGGGACAATGAGCAGTTCTTC. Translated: CSAPKAGRDNEQFF.

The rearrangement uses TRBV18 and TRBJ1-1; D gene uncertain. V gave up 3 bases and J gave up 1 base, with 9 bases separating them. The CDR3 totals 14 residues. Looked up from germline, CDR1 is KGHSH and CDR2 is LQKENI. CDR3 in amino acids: CASSPADGNTEAFF. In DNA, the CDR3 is TGTGCCAGCTCACCCGCGGACGGGAACACTGAAGCTTTCTTT.

The CDR3 DNA sequence: TGCGCCAGCAGCCGACCGTCACCTGGGCGGGAGACCCAGTACTTC. Residues: CASSRPSPGRETQYF. The chain links TRBV5-1 to TRBJ2-5; D not certain. Trimming left V 4 bases short and J 5 bases short, with 18 bases between. The CDR3 sequence is 15 residues long. CDR1 is SGHRS and CDR2 is YFSETQ in the germline V gene.

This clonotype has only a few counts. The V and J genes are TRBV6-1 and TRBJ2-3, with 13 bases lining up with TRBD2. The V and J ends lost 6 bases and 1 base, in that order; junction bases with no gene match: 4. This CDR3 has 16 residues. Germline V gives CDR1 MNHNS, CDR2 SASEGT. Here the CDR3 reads CASRTGLAGGTDTQYF. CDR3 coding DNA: TGTGCCAGCAGGACCGGACTAGCGGGAGGCACAGATACGCAGTATTTT.